This T cell receptor (beta chain) was captured in a study of blood T cell repertoires in COVID-19. About the research overall: Sites in the United States, Italy and Spain provided acute and convalescent COVID-19 samples.

Authors' analysis steps: Amplified reference gene primers provided the basis for estimating nucleated cell counts. TCRdb's copy holds only in-frame clones and misses some; the assay was immunoSEQ multiplex PCR. That table supplies the V and J calls and clone size; D and trimming were determined from the DNA. The table has roughly 400,000 clones, roughly nine tenths seen once. Two negative PCRs, clearance, or symptom resolution had been documented for recovered Cohort 3 donors. The germline V gene has CDR1 SGHTA and CDR2 FQGNSA. The V end was cut by 5 bases, the J end by 7 bases, with 18 bases between. The CDR3 is 14 residues long.

Sequenced: PBMCs or T cells enriched from blood (not recorded which). V and J are TRBV7-2 and TRBJ2-7; the D gene is possibly TRBD2 (5 bases). This receptor was obtained from a man aged 25-40 years who had recovered from COVID-19. CDR3 amino acids: CASSPEGRLREQYF. CDR3 nucleotide sequence: TGTGCCAGCAGCCCAGAGGGAAGACTTAGGGAGCAGTACTTC.